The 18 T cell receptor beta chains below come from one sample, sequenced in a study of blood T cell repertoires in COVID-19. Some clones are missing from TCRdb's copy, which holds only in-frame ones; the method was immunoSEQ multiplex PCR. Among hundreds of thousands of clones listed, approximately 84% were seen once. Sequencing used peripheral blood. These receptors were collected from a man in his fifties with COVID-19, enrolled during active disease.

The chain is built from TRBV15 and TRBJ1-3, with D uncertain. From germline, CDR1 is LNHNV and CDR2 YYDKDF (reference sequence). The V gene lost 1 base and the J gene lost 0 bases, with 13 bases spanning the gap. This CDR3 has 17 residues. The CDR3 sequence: CATSRVRELYSGNTIYF. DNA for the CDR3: TGTGCCACCAGCAGAGTTCGGGAACTCTACTCTGGAAACACCATATATTTT.

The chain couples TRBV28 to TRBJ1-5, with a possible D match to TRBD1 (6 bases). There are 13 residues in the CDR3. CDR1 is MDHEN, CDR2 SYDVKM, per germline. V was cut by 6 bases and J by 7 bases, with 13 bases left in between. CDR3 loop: CASRKTGGQPQHF. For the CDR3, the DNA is TGTGCCAGCAGGAAGACAGGCGGCCAGCCCCAGCATTTT.

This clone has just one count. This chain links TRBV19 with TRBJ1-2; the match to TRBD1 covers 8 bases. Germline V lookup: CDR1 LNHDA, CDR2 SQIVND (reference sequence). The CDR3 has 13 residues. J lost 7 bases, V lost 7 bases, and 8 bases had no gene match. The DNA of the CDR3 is TGTGCCAGTACCCCGGACAGGGTTATTGGCTACACCTTC. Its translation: CASTPDRVIGYTF.

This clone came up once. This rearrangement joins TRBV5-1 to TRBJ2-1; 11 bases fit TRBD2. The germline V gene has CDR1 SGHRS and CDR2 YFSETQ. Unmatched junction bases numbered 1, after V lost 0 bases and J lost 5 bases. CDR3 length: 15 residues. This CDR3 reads CASSLALAGDNEQFF. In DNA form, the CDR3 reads TGCGCCAGCAGCTTGGCACTAGCGGGGGACAATGAGCAGTTCTTC.

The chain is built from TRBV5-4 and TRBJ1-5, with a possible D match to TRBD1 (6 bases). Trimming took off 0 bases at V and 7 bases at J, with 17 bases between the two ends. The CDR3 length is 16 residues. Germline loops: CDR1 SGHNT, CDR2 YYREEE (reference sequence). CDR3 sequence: CASSLVLGARRQPQHF. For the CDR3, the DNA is TGTGCCAGCAGCTTGGTTCTGGGGGCGCGAAGGCAGCCCCAGCATTTT.

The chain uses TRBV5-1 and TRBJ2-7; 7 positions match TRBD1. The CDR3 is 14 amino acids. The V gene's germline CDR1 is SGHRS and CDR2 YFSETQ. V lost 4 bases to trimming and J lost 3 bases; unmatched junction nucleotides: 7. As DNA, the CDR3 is TGCGCCAGCAGCATGGGACAGCCGAACTACGAGCAGTACTTC. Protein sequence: CASSMGQPNYEQYF.

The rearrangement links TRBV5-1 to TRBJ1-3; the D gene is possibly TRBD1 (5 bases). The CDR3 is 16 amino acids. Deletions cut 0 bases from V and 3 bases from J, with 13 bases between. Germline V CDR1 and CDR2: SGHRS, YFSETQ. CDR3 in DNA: TGCGCCAGCAGCTTGGCCAATTCCGGGGGTGGAAACACCATATATTTT. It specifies CASSLANSGGGNTIYF.

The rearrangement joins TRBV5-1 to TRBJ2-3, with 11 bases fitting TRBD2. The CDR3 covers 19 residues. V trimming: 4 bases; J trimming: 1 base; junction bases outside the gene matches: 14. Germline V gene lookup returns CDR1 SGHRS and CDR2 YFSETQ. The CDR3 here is CASSRETSGIPSGTDTQYF. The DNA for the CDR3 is TGCGCCAGCAGCCGGGAGACTAGCGGGATTCCCTCGGGCACAGATACGCAGTATTTT.

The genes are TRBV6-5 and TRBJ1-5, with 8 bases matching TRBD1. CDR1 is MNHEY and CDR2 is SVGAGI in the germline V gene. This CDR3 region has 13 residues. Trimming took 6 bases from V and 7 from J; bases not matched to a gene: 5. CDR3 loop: CASRDTGGQPQHF. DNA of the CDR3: TGTGCCAGCAGGGACACAGGGGGACAGCCCCAGCATTTT.

Written as DNA, the CDR3 is TGTGCCACTAACAGGGGATCGCTACTGGATTACGAGCAGTACTTC. This encodes CATNRGSLLDYEQYF. V gene TRBV10-3 combines with J gene TRBJ2-7, with 7 nucleotides matching TRBD1. This CDR3 spans 15 amino acids. J gave up 4 bases and V 10 bases, and 16 bases lay outside the gene matches. The V gene's germline CDR1 is ENHRY and CDR2 SYGVKD.

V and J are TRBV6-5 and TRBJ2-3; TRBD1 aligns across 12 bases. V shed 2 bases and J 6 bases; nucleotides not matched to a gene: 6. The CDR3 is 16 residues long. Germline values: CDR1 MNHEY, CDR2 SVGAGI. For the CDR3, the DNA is TGTGCCAGCAGTTACGTGGGGACAGGGGGCGCGGATACGCAGTATTTT. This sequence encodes CASSYVGTGGADTQYF.

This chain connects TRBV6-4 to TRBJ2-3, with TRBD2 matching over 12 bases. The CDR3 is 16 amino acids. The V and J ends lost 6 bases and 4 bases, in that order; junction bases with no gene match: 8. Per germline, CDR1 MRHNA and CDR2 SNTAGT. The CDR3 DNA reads TGTGCCAGCAGCCCGTCGACTAGCGGGAGCTCAGATACGCAGTATTTT. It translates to CASSPSTSGSSDTQYF.

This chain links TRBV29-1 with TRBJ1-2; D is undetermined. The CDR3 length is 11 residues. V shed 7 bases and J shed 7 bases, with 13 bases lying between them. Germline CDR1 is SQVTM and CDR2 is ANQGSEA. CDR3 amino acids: CSARSGVGYTF. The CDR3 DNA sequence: TGCAGCGCTAGAAGCGGGGTTGGCTACACCTTC.

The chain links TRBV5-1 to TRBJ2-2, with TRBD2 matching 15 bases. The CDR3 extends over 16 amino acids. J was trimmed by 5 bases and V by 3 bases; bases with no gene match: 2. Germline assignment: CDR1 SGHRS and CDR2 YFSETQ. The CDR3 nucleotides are TGCGCCAGCAGCTGGGGACTAGCGGGAGGAACCGGGGAGCTGTTTTTT. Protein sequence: CASSWGLAGGTGELFF.

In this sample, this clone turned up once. The CDR3 reads CASSGAHPNYGYTF. CDR3 DNA sequence: TGTGCCAGTAGCGGAGCACACCCTAACTATGGCTACACCTTC. V usage is TRBV19 and J usage is TRBJ1-2; D uncertain. Germline assignment: CDR1 LNHDA and CDR2 SQIVND (reference sequence). Trimming shortened V by 6 bases and J by 0 bases, and 11 bases separated the two germline ends. This CDR3 has 14 amino acids.

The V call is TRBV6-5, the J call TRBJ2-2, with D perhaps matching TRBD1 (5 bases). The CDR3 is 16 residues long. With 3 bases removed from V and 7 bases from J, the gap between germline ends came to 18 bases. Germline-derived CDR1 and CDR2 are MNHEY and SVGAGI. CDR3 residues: CASSYSGASWNGELFF. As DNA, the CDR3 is TGTGCCAGCAGTTATTCTGGGGCCAGTTGGAACGGGGAGCTGTTTTTT.

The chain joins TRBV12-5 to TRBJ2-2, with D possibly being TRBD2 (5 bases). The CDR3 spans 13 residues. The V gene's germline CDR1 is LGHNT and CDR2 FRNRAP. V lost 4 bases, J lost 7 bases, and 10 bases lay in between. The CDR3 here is CASGSTGVGELFF. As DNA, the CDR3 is TGTGCTAGTGGTTCTACCGGGGTCGGGGAGCTGTTTTTT.

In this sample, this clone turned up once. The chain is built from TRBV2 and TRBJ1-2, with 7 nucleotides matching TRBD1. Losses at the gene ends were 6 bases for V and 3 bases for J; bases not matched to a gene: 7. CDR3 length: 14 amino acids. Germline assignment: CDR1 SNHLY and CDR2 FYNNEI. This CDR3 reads CASRRTGTDYGYTF. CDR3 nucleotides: TGTGCCAGCAGACGGACCGGGACAGACTATGGCTACACCTTC.